The 14 T cell receptor beta chains in this list originate from one sample, sequenced in a study of T cells in Graves' hyperthyroidism and ophthalmopathy. Amplification targeted TCR beta CDR3 regions from RNA transcripts. A first-round RT-PCR of the TCR CDR3 used the HTBI primer set. TCRdb independently ran MiXCR on the multiplex PCR reads; one entry per CDR3 protein. The data show 210,000 or so distinct CDR3 sequences, with roughly a sixth seen just once and around 52% held by the top ten. The specimen sequenced was blood. The source of these receptors is a man aged 50 to 60 with Graves' hyperthyroidism.

This clonotype was observed at least ten times. This sequence joins TRBV6-2 or TRBV6-3 and TRBJ2-5; D gene unclear. CDR3 length: 11 residues. Germline V CDR1 and CDR2: MNHEY, SVGEGT. V lost 2 bases to trimming and J lost 5 bases, with 3 bases between them. CDR3 nucleotide sequence: TGTGCCAGCAGTTACAAGGAGACCCAGTACTTC. Encoded protein: CASSYKETQYF.

This clonotype was seen a handful of times. This chain joins TRBV19 and TRBJ2-1; 9 nucleotides align to TRBD2. This CDR3 is built from 17 residues. The V gene end was trimmed by 0 bases and the J gene end by 1 base; junction bases not matched to a gene: 4. Germline values: CDR1 LNHDA, CDR2 SQIVND (reference sequence). The CDR3 sequence is CASSIDSGRYSYNEQFF. The CDR3 DNA reads as TGTGCCAGTAGTATAGATAGCGGGAGATATTCCTACAATGAGCAGTTCTTC.

This clonotype came up many times. The chain joins TRBV5-1 to TRBJ1-2; no reliable D call. The length of the CDR3 is 15 residues. Deletions cut 0 bases from V and 0 bases from J, with 9 bases between. Germline CDR1 reads SGHRS; CDR2 reads YFSETQ. The CDR3 region is CASSLGLRANYGYTF. CDR3 DNA: TGCGCCAGCAGCTTGGGATTGAGAGCTAACTATGGCTACACCTTC. Combining the CDR3 with reference TRBV5-1 and TRBJ1-2 gives the whole variable domain KAGVTQTPRYLIKTRGQQVTLSCSPISGHRSVSWYQQTPGQGLQFLFEYFSETQRNKGNFPGRFSGRQFSNSRSEMNVSTLELGDSALYLCASSLGLRANYGYTFGSGTRLTVV.

This clonotype was detected many times. The chain links TRBV5-1 to TRBJ2-3, with 8 bases lining up with TRBD2. The V gene's germline CDR1 is SGHRS and CDR2 YFSETQ. V trimming: 0 bases; J trimming: 0 bases; junction bases outside the gene matches: 3. This CDR3 is built from 16 residues. The CDR3 loop is CASSLEPSGSTDTQYF. The DNA of the CDR3 is TGCGCCAGCAGCTTGGAACCTAGCGGGAGCACAGATACGCAGTATTTT. The whole variable domain, remainder taken from reference TRBV5-1 and TRBJ2-3, is KAGVTQTPRYLIKTRGQQVTLSCSPISGHRSVSWYQQTPGQGLQFLFEYFSETQRNKGNFPGRFSGRQFSNSRSEMNVSTLELGDSALYLCASSLEPSGSTDTQYFGPGTRLTVL.

As for this clonotype: A much larger clone differs by one base, so this may be a read error. The chain uses TRBV7-3 and TRBJ2-3; perhaps TRBD2 as D (6 bases). The germline V gene has CDR1 SGHTA and CDR2 FQGTGA. CDR3 length: 16 residues. CDR3 sequence reads: CASSPGLAYSTGTQYF. The CDR3 DNA reads TGTGCCAGCAGCCCGGGGCTAGCGTATAGCACAGGTACGCAGTATTTT.

The chain joins TRBV20-1 to TRBJ2-7; 9 positions agree with TRBD1. The germline CDR1 and CDR2 sequences are DFQATT and SNEGSKA (reference sequence). This CDR3 is built from 12 residues. J lost 5 bases, V lost 6 bases, and 5 bases had no gene match. The CDR3 coding sequence is TGCAGTGCGCAGGACAGGGGTCACGAGCAGTACTTC. As protein: CSAQDRGHEQYF.

This clonotype was counted a few times. The V call is TRBV6-2 or TRBV6-3, the J call TRBJ1-2; a weak D match, TRBD1 (6 bases). Trimming removed 7 bases from V and 4 bases from J, with 10 bases in between. Germline V lookup: CDR1 MNHEY, CDR2 SVGEGT. The CDR3 length is 12 residues. DNA for the CDR3: TGTGCCAGCACCGGGGGCGGCTATGGCTACACCTTC. This codes for CASTGGGYGYTF.

This clonotype was seen only a few times. The chain uses TRBV6-1 and TRBJ2-7; D unclear. Trimming took 2 bases from V and 5 from J, leaving 13 bases between them. The CDR3 runs 14 residues. Germline CDR1 reads MNHNS; CDR2 reads SASEGT. The CDR3: CASSELAQLHEQYF. The DNA of the CDR3 is TGTGCCAGCAGTGAATTAGCACAGCTCCACGAGCAGTACTTC.

The sample holds many counts of this clonotype. V usage is TRBV7-3 and J usage is TRBJ2-6, with D unresolved. This CDR3 spans 15 amino acids. V lost 3 bases and J 0 bases, leaving 6 bases between the germline ends. CDR1 and CDR2 from the germline V gene are SGHTA and FQGTGA. The CDR3 DNA is TGTGCCAGCAGCTTCGGACGCTCTGGGGCCAACGTCCTGACTTTC. This gives the protein CASSFGRSGANVLTF.

Many counts were recorded for this clonotype. The chain links TRBV5-4 to TRBJ2-3; a possible D gene is TRBD2 (6 bases). This CDR3 contains 14 residues. The ends were cut back, 4 bases at V and 3 bases at J, with 12 bases in the middle. Germline V gives CDR1 SGHNT, CDR2 YYREEE (reference sequence). CDR3 sequence: CASSGRRRTDTQYF. In DNA, the CDR3 is TGTGCCAGCAGCGGGAGGCGGAGGACAGATACGCAGTATTTT.

In this sample, this clonotype turned up many times. The chain recombines TRBV28 with TRBJ1-2; D possibly corresponds to TRBD1 (5 bases). CDR1 and CDR2 (germline): MDHEN, SYDVKM. V gave up 7 bases and J gave up 4 bases, with 25 bases separating them. The CDR3 sequence is 17 residues long. The CDR3 region is CASTFGGMRITLYGYTF. Written as DNA, the CDR3 is TGTGCCAGCACCTTCGGGGGTATGAGGATTACTCTCTATGGCTACACCTTC.

In this sample, this clonotype turned up a few times. CDR3 nucleotide sequence: TGTGCCAGCAGTGAATTTCGACAGGGCGCAGATACGCAGTATTTT. It is translated as CASSEFRQGADTQYF. This chain links TRBV25-1 with TRBJ2-3, with 7 positions matching TRBD1. The CDR3 extends over 15 amino acids. The germline gives CDR1 MGHDK, CDR2 SYGVNS. The V segment lost 1 base and the J segment 4 bases; nucleotides outside the gene matches: 5.

This clonotype was seen a few times. V gene TRBV10-2 combines with J gene TRBJ2-7, with D tentatively TRBD1 (6 bases). Trimming shortened V by 4 bases and J by 0 bases, and 13 bases separated the two germline ends. The length of the CDR3 is 15 residues. Germline V CDR1 and CDR2: WSHSY, SAAADI. CDR3 amino acids: CASSAGTSLSYEQYF. CDR3 DNA: TGCGCCAGCAGTGCCGGGACATCCCTCTCCTACGAGCAGTACTTC.

This rearrangement joins TRBV6-1 to TRBJ1-1, with 10 bases lining up with TRBD1. The CDR3 consists of 14 residues. Germline-derived CDR1 and CDR2 are MNHNS and SASEGT. V lost 6 bases to trimming and J lost 4 bases; unmatched junction nucleotides: 5. For the CDR3, the DNA is TGTGCCAGCAGAGTGACAGGGGGCTTCACTGAAGCTTTCTTT. As protein: CASRVTGGFTEAFF.